A single sample gave rise to the 13 T cell receptor beta chains below, sequenced in a study of blood T cell repertoires in COVID-19. Generated by immunoSEQ multiplex PCR, the TCRdb table keeps only in-frame clones and is missing some. Among under 250,000 clones, 86% were seen once, and the ten largest hold approximately 10%. Sequencing input: peripheral blood. Source of these receptors: a man in his fifties with COVID-19, enrolled during active disease.

The rearrangement links TRBV19 to TRBJ1-5; 7 bases are shared with TRBD1. This CDR3 comprises 13 residues. V lost 10 bases and J lost 2; bases outside the gene matches: 5. Per germline, CDR1 LNHDA and CDR2 SQIVND (reference sequence). The CDR3 DNA reads as TGTGCCACTACAGGGGAGGGCAATCAGCCCCAGCATTTT. Its translation: CATTGEGNQPQHF.

The chain couples TRBV27 to TRBJ2-6; D may be TRBD2 (5 bases). Germline V gene sequence: CDR1 MNHEY, CDR2 SMNVEV (reference sequence). The CDR3 contains 15 residues. V lost 4 bases, J lost 3 bases, and 10 bases lay in between. CDR3 protein: CASSSPRGGANVLTF. The CDR3, as DNA: TGTGCCAGCAGTTCCCCCCGGGGTGGGGCCAACGTCCTGACTTTC.

The chain uses TRBV7-8 and TRBJ2-2; perhaps TRBD1 as D (6 bases). This CDR3 is built from 18 residues. The V end lost 7 bases, the J end lost 1 base, and 22 bases lay between the germline ends. The germline gives CDR1 SGHVS, CDR2 FQNEAQ. The CDR3 reads CASISRDTRSMNTGELFF. The CDR3 DNA reads as TGTGCCAGCATTTCTCGGGACACTAGATCCATGAACACCGGGGAGCTGTTTTTT.

The rearrangement links TRBV19 to TRBJ2-3; 9 nucleotides agree with TRBD2. The length of the CDR3 is 17 residues. Germline V gene sequence: CDR1 LNHDA, CDR2 SQIVND (reference sequence). With V trimmed by 6 bases and J by 1 base, 11 bases remained unmatched. The CDR3 reads CASSRAGGGFGTDTQYF. The CDR3 DNA is TGTGCCAGTAGCCGGGCGGGAGGGGGGTTCGGCACAGATACGCAGTATTTT. Together with reference TRBV19 and TRBJ2-3, the CDR3 gives the full variable domain: DGGITQSPKYLFRKEGQNVTLSCEQNLNHDAMYWYRQDPGQGLRLIYYSQIVNDFQKGDIAEGYSVSREKKESFPLTVTSAQKNPTAFYLCASSRAGGGFGTDTQYFGPGTRLTVL.

The genes are TRBV5-8 and TRBJ2-2; TRBD1 matches at 7 bases. This CDR3 region has 15 residues. The V segment lost 10 bases and the J segment 4 bases; nucleotides outside the gene matches: 13. Germline CDR1 and CDR2: SGHTS and YDEGEE. In DNA form, the CDR3 reads TGTGCCGTCTTACAGGGGCCCTCCACCACCGGGGAGCTGTTTTTT. Protein: CAVLQGPSTTGELFF.

This clone occurred a few times. The chain is built from TRBV23-1 and TRBJ1-2; the D gene is possibly TRBD1 (5 bases). TRBV23-1 is reported as an ORF; its role is uncertain. The CDR3 extends over 18 amino acids. V was cut by 2 bases and J by 0 bases, with 19 bases left in between. The CDR3 region is CASSQVGISGVSNYGYTF. Here the CDR3 DNA reads TGCGCCAGCAGTCAAGTTGGGATTTCGGGGGTATCTAACTATGGCTACACCTTC.

Turning to this clone: The same CDR3 arises from other DNA sequences in this sample as well. This sequence joins TRBV28 and TRBJ1-5; maybe TRBD1 (5 bases). The CDR3 has 15 residues. V gave up 4 bases and J gave up 4 bases, with 14 bases separating them. CDR1 and CDR2 (germline): MDHEN, SYDVKM. In nucleotides, the CDR3 is TGTGCCAGCAGTTCGGGGGGAGTAGGGAATCAGCCCCAGCATTTT. Its translation is CASSSGGVGNQPQHF. The whole variable domain, remainder taken from reference TRBV28 and TRBJ1-5, is DVKVTQSSRYLVKRTGEKVFLECVQDMDHENMFWYRQDPGLGLRLIYFSYDVKMKEKGDIPEGYSVSREKKERFSLILESASTNQTSMYLCASSSGGVGNQPQHFGDGTRLSIL.

This clone has just a few counts. The chain joins TRBV5-1 to TRBJ2-2, with 8 positions matching TRBD1. This CDR3 region has 15 residues. V trimming: 5 bases; J trimming: 4 bases; junction bases outside the gene matches: 7. Germline V lookup: CDR1 SGHRS, CDR2 YFSETQ. The CDR3 DNA sequence: TGCGCCAGCAGTCCGGGACAGGTGGCCACCGGGGAGCTGTTTTTT. This codes for CASSPGQVATGELFF.

The gene calls are TRBV12-3 or TRBV12-4 and TRBJ1-2, with D perhaps matching TRBD1 (6 bases). V gave up 5 bases and J gave up 8 bases, with 15 bases separating them. The CDR3 covers 13 residues. CDR3 protein: CASSIVTGQGYTF. The CDR3 coding sequence is TGTGCCAGCAGTATTGTGACAGGTCAGGGCTACACCTTC.

V is TRBV2 and J is TRBJ1-2; the D gene is possibly TRBD1 (5 bases). The CDR3 extends over 14 amino acids. The germline gives CDR1 SNHLY, CDR2 FYNNEI. Deletions cut 3 bases from V and 4 bases from J, with 12 bases between. CDR3 DNA sequence: TGTGCCAGCAGTGATCAGGGTATCAGCTATGGCTACACCTTC. Protein product: CASSDQGISYGYTF.

The rearrangement uses TRBV5-4 and TRBJ1-1, with a tentative D call TRBD1 (5 bases). Germline CDR1 is SGHNT and CDR2 is YYREEE (reference sequence). This CDR3 spans 14 amino acids. V was cut by 4 bases and J by 5 bases, with 15 bases left in between. CDR3 in DNA: TGTGCCAGCAGCACCCGGGTCCCAGGGACTGAAGCTTTCTTT. Its translation: CASSTRVPGTEAFF.

The chain has TRBV19 and TRBJ2-3; a weak D match, TRBD1 (6 bases). The V end lost 4 bases, the J end lost 3 bases, and 11 bases lay between the germline ends. The CDR3 spans 14 residues. The germline CDR1 and CDR2 sequences are LNHDA and SQIVND (reference sequence). Here the CDR3 reads CASSSRRGTDTQYF. The CDR3 nucleotides are TGTGCCAGTAGTAGTAGAAGGGGGACAGATACGCAGTATTTT.

The V gene is TRBV30, the J gene TRBJ1-1, with 7 nucleotides matching TRBD1. This CDR3 region has 17 residues. The junction had 18 bases not matched to a gene; V was cut back by 3 bases and J by 5 bases. Germline lookup yields CDR1 GTSNPN and CDR2 SVGIG (reference sequence). CDR3 in DNA: TGTGCCTGGAGAGGGACCGGGACAGCGGATTACCGGACTGAAGCTTTCTTT. This translates into CAWRGTGTADYRTEAFF. Based on the CDR3 plus reference TRBV30 and TRBJ1-1, the full variable domain is SQTIHQWPATLVQPVGSPLSLECTVEGTSNPNLYWYRQAAGRGLQLLFYSVGIGQISSEVPQNLSASRPQDRQFILSSKKLLLSDSGFYLCAWRGTGTADYRTEAFFGQGTRLTVV.